This record covers a single TCR beta chain. Libraries were prepared by immunoSEQ multiplex PCR; TCRdb keeps only in-frame clonotypes and omits some of them. The sample records 2,500,000 or so clones, 90% to 95% being singletons. The data stem from a study of shared clonotypes between healthy human individuals. The CDR3 runs to 15 residues. The V segment lost 8 bases and the J segment 6 bases; nucleotides outside the gene matches: 12. Germline V gene sequence: CDR1 MNHEY, CDR2 SMNVEV (reference sequence). The J gene is TRBJ1-5, the V gene TRBV27, with 8 bases that match TRBD1. The sequence was collected from a man aged 18 to 30 in good health. Sequences were obtained from naive CD4+ T cells sorted from blood. Sample subset: CD45RA+ positively selected. The CDR3 region has the DNA TGTGCCAGCGGCAAGACAGGGGCTCCGTTTCAGCCCCAGCATTTT. This translates into CASGKTGAPFQPQHF.